What follows describes a single T cell receptor beta chain. Cohort 3 donors counted as recovered after two negative PCRs, clearance, or resolved symptoms. Data came from immunoSEQ multiplex PCR; TCRdb stores just in-frame clones and leaves some out. The sample records 200,000 to 250,000 clones, around 90% being singletons. This sample stems from a study of blood T cell repertoires in COVID-19. Turning to the study itself: PBMCs, B-cell-depleted T cells, or T cells provided the cDNA or gDNA that made up the material.

Germline V CDR1 and CDR2: KGHSH, LQKENI. V shed 2 bases and J shed 5 bases, with 18 bases lying between them. The CDR3 loop spans 16 amino acids. V usage is TRBV18 and J usage is TRBJ2-5, with D possibly TRBD1 on 5 matching bases. The TCR sequence derives from a woman aged 45-59 years who had recovered from COVID-19. Sample: PBMCs or T cells enriched from blood (not recorded which). The CDR3 DNA sequence: TGTGCCAGCTCACCAGAAGGCAGGGTTGGGTTGGAGACCCAGTACTTC. The encoded protein is CASSPEGRVGLETQYF.